What follows describes a single T cell receptor beta chain. Its cognate antigen is unknown. Profiling relied on immunoSEQ multiplex PCR, and the TCRdb table lists in-frame clones only, not all of them. The table shows over a million clones, with roughly 95% occurring only once. The entry originates in a study of shared clonotypes between healthy human individuals. Per the germline V gene, CDR1 is SGHRS and CDR2 is YFSETQ. V was pared by 4 bases and J by 0 bases, with 11 bases of the junction left unmatched. CDR3 length equals 18 residues. Study outcomes and limitations: Sampling used blood alone; tissue repertoires probably differ. Sorted-subset sequencing, rarefaction showed, was incomplete despite large depth.

The sequencing sample was made of naive CD4+ T cells sorted from blood. Subset noted: CD45RA+ positively selected. This chain uses TRBV5-1 with TRBJ2-1, with 9 nucleotides matching TRBD2. This sequence was found in a man aged 30 to 45 in good health. The CDR3 loop reads CASSQPGLAPRSYNEQFF. CDR3 bases: TGCGCCAGCAGCCAACCGGGACTAGCCCCCCGCTCCTACAATGAGCAGTTCTTC.